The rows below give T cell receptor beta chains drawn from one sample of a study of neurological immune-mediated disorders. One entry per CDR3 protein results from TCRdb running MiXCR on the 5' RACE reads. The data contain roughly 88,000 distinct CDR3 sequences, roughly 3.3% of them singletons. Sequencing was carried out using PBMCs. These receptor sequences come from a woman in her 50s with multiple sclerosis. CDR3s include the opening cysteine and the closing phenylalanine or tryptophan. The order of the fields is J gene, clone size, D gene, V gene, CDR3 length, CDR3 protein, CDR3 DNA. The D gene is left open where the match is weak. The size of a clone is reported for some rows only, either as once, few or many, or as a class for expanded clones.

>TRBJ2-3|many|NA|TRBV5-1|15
CASSLGSSGTDTQYF
TGCGCCAGCAGCTTGGGATCTAGCGGCACAGATACGCAGTATTTT
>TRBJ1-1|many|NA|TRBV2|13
CASRAEGTTEAFF
TGTGCCAGCAGGGCAGAAGGAACGACTGAAGCTTTCTTT
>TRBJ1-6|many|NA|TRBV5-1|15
CASSSGRTVNSPLHF
TGCGCCAGCAGCTCCGGCCGGACAGTTAATTCACCCCTCCACTTT
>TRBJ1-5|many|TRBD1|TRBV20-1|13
CSARGRGNQPQHF
TGCAGTGCTAGAGGCAGGGGGAATCAGCCCCAGCATTTT
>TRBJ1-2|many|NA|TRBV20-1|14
CSARVEGTMYGYTF
TGCAGTGCTAGAGTCGAAGGGACGATGTATGGCTACACCTTC
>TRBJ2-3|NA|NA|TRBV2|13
CASRRGPGDTQCF
TGTGCCAGCAGGAGGGGACCGGGGGATACGCAGTGTTTT
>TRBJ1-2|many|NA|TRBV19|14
CASNRDSNDYGYTF
TGTGCCAGTAATCGAGACAGCAATGACTATGGCTACACCTTC
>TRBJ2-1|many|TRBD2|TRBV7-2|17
CASSLASGGGQNNEQFF
TGTGCCAGCAGCTTAGCTAGCGGGGGGGGCCAGAACAATGAGCAGTTCTTC
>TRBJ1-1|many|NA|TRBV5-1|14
CASSFGTGNTEAFF
TGCGCCAGCAGCTTTGGGACGGGGAACACTGAAGCTTTCTTT
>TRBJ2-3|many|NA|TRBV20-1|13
CSAISRGADTQYF
TGCAGTGCTATATCCAGGGGTGCAGATACGCAGTATTTT
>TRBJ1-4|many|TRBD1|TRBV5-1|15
CASRTDRGRDEKLFF
TGCGCCAGCAGAACGGACAGGGGGCGGGATGAAAAACTGTTTTTT
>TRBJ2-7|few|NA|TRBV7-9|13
CASSLGHLYEQYF
TGTGCCAGCAGCTTGGGACATCTCTACGAGCAGTACTTC
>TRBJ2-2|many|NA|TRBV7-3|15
CASSRGGAATGELFF
TGTGCCAGCAGCCGTGGGGGGGCGGCTACCGGGGAGCTGTTTTTT
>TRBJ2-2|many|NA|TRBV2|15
CASSEGKVSPGELFF
TGTGCCAGCAGTGAAGGGAAGGTATCCCCCGGGGAGCTGTTTTTT
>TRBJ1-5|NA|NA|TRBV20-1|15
CSIQDGGYSNQPQHF
TGCAGTATACAGGACGGGGGTTATAGCAATCAGCCCCAGCATTTT
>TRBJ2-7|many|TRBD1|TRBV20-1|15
CSATIPGQGSYEQYF
TGCAGTGCGACCATACCGGGACAGGGATCCTACGAGCAGTACTTC
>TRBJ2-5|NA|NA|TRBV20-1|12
CSAKRGGETQYF
TGCAGTGCTAAAAGAGGAGGAGAGACCCAGTACTTC
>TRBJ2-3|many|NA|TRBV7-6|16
CASSLVVVRHTDTQYF
TGTGCCAGCAGCTTAGTCGTCGTCCGCCACACAGATACGCAGTATTTT
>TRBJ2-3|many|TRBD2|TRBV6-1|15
CASSEPGLATDTQYF
TGTGCCAGCAGTGAACCCGGACTAGCGACAGATACGCAGTATTTT
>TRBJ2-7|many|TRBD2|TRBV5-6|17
CASSLGTGLAGQNEQYF
TGTGCCAGCAGCTTGGGGACAGGACTAGCGGGGCAAAACGAGCAGTACTTC
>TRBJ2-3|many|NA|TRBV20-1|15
CSAFHPPGSTDTQYF
TGCAGTGCTTTCCACCCTCCGGGGAGCACAGATACGCAGTATTTT
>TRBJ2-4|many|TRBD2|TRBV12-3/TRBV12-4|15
CASSLTSGYKNIQYF
TGTGCCAGCAGCCTGACTAGCGGATACAAAAACATTCAGTACTTC
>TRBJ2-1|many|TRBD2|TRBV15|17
CATSRVVSSGGLYEQFF
TGTGCCACCAGCAGAGTGGTGTCTAGCGGGGGGCTCTATGAGCAGTTCTTC
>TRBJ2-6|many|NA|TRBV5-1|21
CASSFVPGEGGFQSGANVLTF
TGCGCCAGCAGCTTTGTTCCGGGAGAAGGGGGGTTCCAATCTGGGGCCAACGTCCTGACTTTC
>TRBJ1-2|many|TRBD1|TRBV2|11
CASGDSFGYTF
TGTGCCAGCGGGGACAGCTTTGGCTACACCTTC
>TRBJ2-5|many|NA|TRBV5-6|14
CASRGIRVKETQYF
TGTGCCAGCAGAGGGATTAGAGTAAAAGAGACCCAGTACTTC
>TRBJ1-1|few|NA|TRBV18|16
CASSPRTTERNTEAFF
TGTGCCAGCTCACCACGGACGACAGAGAGGAACACTGAAGCTTTCTTT
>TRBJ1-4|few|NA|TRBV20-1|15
CSARPTYLANEKLFF
TGCAGTGCTAGACCGACATATTTAGCTAATGAAAAACTGTTTTTT
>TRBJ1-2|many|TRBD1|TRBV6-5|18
CASSYDGQGSVANYGYTF
TGTGCCAGCAGTTACGACGGACAGGGTTCCGTCGCTAACTATGGCTACACCTTC
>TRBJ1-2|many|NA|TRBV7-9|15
CASSLGRGIDYGYTF
TGTGCCAGCAGCTTAGGTCGGGGTATCGACTATGGCTACACCTTC
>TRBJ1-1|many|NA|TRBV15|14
CATSRDTLNTEAFF
TGTGCCACCAGCAGGGACACCTTGAACACTGAAGCTTTCTTT
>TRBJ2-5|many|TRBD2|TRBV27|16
CASSSSGTRVRETQYF
TGTGCCAGCAGTTCCAGCGGGACTAGAGTTCGGGAGACCCAGTACTTC
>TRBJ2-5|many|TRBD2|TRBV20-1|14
CSAREPGGKETQYF
TGCAGTGCTAGAGAACCGGGGGGAAAAGAGACCCAGTACTTC
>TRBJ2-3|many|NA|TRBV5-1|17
CASSWTQRVSSTDTQYF
TGCGCCAGCAGCTGGACTCAACGGGTATCTAGCACAGATACGCAGTATTTT
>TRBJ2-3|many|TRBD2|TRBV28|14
CASRAGGPTDTQYF
TGTGCCAGCAGAGCGGGGGGCCCTACAGATACGCAGTATTTT